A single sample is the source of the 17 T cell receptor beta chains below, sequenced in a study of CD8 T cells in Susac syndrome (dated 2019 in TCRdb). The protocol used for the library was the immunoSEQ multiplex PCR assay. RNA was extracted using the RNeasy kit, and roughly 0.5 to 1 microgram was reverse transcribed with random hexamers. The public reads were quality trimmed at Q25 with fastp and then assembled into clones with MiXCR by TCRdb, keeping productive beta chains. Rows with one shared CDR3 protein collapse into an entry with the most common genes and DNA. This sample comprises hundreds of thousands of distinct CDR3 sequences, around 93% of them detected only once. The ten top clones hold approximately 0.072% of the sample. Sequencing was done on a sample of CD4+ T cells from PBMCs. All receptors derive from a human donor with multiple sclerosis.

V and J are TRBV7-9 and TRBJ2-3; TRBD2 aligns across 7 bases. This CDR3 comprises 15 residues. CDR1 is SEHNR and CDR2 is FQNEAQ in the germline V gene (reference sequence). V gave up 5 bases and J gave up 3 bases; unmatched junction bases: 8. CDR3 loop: CASSHRAGATDTQYF. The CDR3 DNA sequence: TGTGCCAGCAGCCACCGGGCGGGAGCTACAGATACGCAGTATTTT.

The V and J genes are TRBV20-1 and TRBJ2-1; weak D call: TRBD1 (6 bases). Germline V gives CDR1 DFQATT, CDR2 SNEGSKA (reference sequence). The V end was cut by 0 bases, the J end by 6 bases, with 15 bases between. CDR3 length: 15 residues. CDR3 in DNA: TGCAGTGCTAGAGATCAAGGGGGTCCGACCAATGAGCAGTTCTTC. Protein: CSARDQGGPTNEQFF.

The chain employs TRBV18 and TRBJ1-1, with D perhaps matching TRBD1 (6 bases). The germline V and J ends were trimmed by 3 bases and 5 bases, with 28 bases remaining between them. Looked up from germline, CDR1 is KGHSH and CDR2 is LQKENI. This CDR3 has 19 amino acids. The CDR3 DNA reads TGTGCCAGCTCACCGGCGGGGGCTGGTAGCCGATTAACGGGGACTGAAGCTTTCTTT. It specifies CASSPAGAGSRLTGTEAFF.

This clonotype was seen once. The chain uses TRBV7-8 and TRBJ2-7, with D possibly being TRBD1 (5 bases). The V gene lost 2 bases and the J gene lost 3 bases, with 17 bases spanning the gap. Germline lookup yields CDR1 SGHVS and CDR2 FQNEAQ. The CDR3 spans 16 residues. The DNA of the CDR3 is TGTGCCAGCAGCTTACGTCGGGTCGGCGGACACTACGAGCAGTACTTC. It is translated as CASSLRRVGGHYEQYF.

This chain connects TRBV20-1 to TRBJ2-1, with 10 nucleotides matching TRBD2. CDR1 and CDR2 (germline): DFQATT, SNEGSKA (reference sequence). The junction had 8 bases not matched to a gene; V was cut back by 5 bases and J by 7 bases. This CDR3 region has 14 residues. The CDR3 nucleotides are TGCAGTGCTTCTAGCGGGAGTCACCGGAATGAGCAGTTCTTC. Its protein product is CSASSGSHRNEQFF.

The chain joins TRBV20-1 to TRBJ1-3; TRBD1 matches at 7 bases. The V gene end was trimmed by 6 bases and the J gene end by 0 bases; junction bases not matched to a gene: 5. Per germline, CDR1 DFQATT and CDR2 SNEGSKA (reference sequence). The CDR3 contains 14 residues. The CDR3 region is CSAKRDSSGNTIYF. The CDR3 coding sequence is TGCAGTGCAAAAAGGGACAGCTCTGGAAACACCATATATTTT.

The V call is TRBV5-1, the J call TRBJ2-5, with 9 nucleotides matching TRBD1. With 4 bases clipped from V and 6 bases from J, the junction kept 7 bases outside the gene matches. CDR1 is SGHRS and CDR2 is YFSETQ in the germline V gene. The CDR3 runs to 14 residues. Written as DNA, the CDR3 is TGCGCCAGCAGCCCACAGGGGGCTGGTAAGACCCAGTACTTC. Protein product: CASSPQGAGKTQYF.

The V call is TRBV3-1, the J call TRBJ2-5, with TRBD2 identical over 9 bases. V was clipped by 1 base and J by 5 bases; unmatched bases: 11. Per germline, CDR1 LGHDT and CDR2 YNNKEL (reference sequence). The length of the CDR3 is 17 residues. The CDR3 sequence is CASSQGTTGTSRETQYF. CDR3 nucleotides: TGTGCCAGCAGCCAAGGGACAACCGGGACTAGCCGCGAGACCCAGTACTTC.

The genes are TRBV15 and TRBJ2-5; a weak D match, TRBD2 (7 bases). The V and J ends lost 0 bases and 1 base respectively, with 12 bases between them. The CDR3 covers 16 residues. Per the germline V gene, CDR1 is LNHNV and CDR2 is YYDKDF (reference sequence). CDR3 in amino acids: CATSRDGGGPQETQYF. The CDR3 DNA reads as TGTGCCACCAGCAGAGATGGGGGGGGCCCCCAAGAGACCCAGTACTTC.

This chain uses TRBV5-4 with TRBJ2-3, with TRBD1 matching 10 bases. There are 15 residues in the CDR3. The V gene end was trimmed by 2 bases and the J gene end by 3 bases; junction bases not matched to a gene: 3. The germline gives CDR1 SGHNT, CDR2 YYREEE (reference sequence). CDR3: CASSFWDRGTDTQYF. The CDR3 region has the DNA TGTGCCAGCAGCTTCTGGGACAGGGGAACAGATACGCAGTATTTT.

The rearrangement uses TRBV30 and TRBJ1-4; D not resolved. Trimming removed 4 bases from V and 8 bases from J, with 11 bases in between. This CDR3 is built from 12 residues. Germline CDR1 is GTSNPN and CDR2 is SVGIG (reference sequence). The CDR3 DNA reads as TGTGCCTGGACGCAGGCGGGGGAAAAACTGTTTTTT. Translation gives CAWTQAGEKLFF.

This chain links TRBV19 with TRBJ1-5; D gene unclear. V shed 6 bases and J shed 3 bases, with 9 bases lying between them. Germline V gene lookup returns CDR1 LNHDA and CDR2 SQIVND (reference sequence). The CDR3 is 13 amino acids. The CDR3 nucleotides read TGTGCCAGTAGCGGGCAGTTCAATCAGCCCCAGCATTTT. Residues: CASSGQFNQPQHF.

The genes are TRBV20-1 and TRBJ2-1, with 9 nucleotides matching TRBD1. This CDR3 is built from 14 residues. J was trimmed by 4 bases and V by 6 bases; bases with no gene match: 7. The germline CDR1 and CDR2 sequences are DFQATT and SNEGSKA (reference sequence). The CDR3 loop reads CSAIDRGFYNEQFF. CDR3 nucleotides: TGCAGTGCAATTGACAGGGGGTTTTACAATGAGCAGTTCTTC.

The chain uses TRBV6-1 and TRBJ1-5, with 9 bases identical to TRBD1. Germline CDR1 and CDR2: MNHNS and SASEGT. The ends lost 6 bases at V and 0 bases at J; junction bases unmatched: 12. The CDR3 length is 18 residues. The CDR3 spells CASRWGTGPAYSNQPQHF. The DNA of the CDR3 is TGTGCCAGCAGGTGGGGGACAGGGCCTGCTTATAGCAATCAGCCCCAGCATTTT.

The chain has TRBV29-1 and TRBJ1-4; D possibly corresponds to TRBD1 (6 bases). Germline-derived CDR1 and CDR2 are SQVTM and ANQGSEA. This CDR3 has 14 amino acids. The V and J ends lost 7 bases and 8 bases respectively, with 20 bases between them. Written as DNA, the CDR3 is TGCAGCGCCTCGCGGGGGGCTTCTTCCGAAAAACTGTTTTTT. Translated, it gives CSASRGASSEKLFF.

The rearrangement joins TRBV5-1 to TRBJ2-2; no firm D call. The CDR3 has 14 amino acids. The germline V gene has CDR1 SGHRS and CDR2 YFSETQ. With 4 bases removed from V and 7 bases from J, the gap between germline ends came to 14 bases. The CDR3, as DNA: TGCGCCAGCAGCCCTGACTTTAACTTCGGGGAGCTGTTTTTT. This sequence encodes CASSPDFNFGELFF. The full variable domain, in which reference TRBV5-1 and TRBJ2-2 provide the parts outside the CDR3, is KAGVTQTPRYLIKTRGQQVTLSCSPISGHRSVSWYQQTPGQGLQFLFEYFSETQRNKGNFPGRFSGRQFSNSRSEMNVSTLELGDSALYLCASSPDFNFGELFFGEGSRLTVL.

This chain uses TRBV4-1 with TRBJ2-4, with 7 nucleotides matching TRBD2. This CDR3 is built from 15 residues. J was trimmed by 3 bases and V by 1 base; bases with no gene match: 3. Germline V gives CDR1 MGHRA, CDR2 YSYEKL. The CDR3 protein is CASSQGGGYKNIQYF. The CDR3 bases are TGCGCCAGCAGCCAAGGGGGGGGATACAAAAACATTCAGTACTTC.